This T cell receptor beta chain was recorded in a study of T-cell memory formation after mild COVID-19. The CDR3 extends over 13 amino acids. Germline V gene lookup returns CDR1 SGHTA and CDR2 FQGNSA. Trimming cost V 3 bases and J 10 bases, with 15 bases left between them. TCRdb used MiXCR to reprocess the 5' RACE reads, holding one entry per CDR3 protein. The sample consists of approximately 350,000 distinct CDR3 sequences, about an eighth of them appearing once. This clonotype was found a few times. The antigen remains undetermined. The study's findings and limits: Later expanders leaned CD4+, whereas clones that contracted between day 15 and 85 were balanced CD4/CD8. Cross-reactive memory seemingly joined, as some responding clones were found in pre-infection memory. The CD4+ clones that contracted clustered mainly within CM and EM, and the CD8+ clones concentrated in EMRA.

The sequence derives from a man aged 18 to 30 who had mild COVID-19 (a few samples of this study predate the infection). Cell type and time point are not known. The V and J genes are TRBV7-2 and TRBJ1-1; a weak D match, TRBD1 (5 bases). The sequenced material came from PBMCs or a T cell subset sorted from them (not recorded which). This CDR3 is CASSLRDQTGAFF. The CDR3 DNA reads TGTGCCAGCAGCTTGAGGGACCAAACAGGAGCTTTCTTT.